This TCR beta chain was captured in a study of CD8 T cells in Susac syndrome. With random hexamers, reverse transcription was performed on roughly 0.45 to 1 ug of RNA. With immunoSEQ multiplex PCR, TCR beta CDR3 was amplified across 54 Vbeta and 13 Jbeta. TCRdb itself ran the immunoSEQ multiplex PCR reads through MiXCR, one entry per CDR3 protein. The sample holds 150,000 to 160,000 distinct CDR3 sequences, just under 95% seen once. The germline V gene has CDR1 SGHNT and CDR2 YYREEE (reference sequence). The junction had 7 bases not matched to a gene; V was cut back by 4 bases and J by 3 bases. The CDR3 is 14 amino acids.

This TCR was sampled from a human donor with multiple sclerosis. Sequencing was carried out using CD8+ T cells from PBMCs. V and J are TRBV5-4 and TRBJ2-7, with 7 positions matching TRBD1. CDR3 region: CASSAGTAFYEQYF. CDR3 DNA sequence: TGTGCCAGCAGCGCCGGGACAGCTTTCTACGAGCAGTACTTC.